Each of the 15 T cell receptor beta chains below was sequenced from the same sample in a study of T cell changes during pregnancy in multiple sclerosis. Clones were sequenced by immunoSEQ multiplex PCR, and TCRdb holds only the in-frame ones, with some missing. The repertoire includes around 67,000 clones, approximately 87% of them detected once, and approximately 9.5% sits in the top ten. The input for sequencing was peripheral blood, taken after pregnancy. The receptors stem from a female donor in good health, enrolled as a control in a pregnancy study.

The chain carries TRBV21-1 and TRBJ2-7; TRBD2, as called in the table, went unchecked against the DNA. TRBV21-1 is an annotated pseudogene. This CDR3 region has 13 residues. In DNA form, the CDR3 reads TGTGCCAGCAGCAAAGATGAGGCCTACGAGCAGTACTTC. Translated: CASSKDEAYEQYF.

The chain combines TRBV27 with TRBJ2-5, with TRBD2 matching 10 bases. V lost 6 bases and J lost 5; bases outside the gene matches: 9. The CDR3 is 15 residues long. Germline V gene data show CDR1 as MNHEY and CDR2 as SMNVEV (reference sequence). In DNA form, the CDR3 reads TGTGCCAGCAGCCTCCAGCGGGGGGGCGTGGAGACCCAGTACTTC. Protein: CASSLQRGGVETQYF.

The chain uses TRBV19 and TRBJ1-5, with D unclear. The V gene's germline CDR1 is LNHDA and CDR2 SQIVND (reference sequence). This CDR3 spans 14 amino acids. The V gene lost 0 bases and the J gene lost 2 bases, with 5 bases spanning the gap. The CDR3 is CASSIDRGNQPQHF. The CDR3, as DNA: TGTGCCAGTAGTATAGACCGAGGCAATCAGCCCCAGCATTTT.

This chain joins TRBV18 and TRBJ1-2; 8 bases are a match to TRBD1. With 1 base clipped from V and 7 bases from J, the junction kept 11 bases outside the gene matches. Germline loops: CDR1 KGHSH, CDR2 LQKENI. This CDR3 contains 16 residues. The CDR3 DNA sequence: TGTGCCAGCTCACCACTTCCGGCAGGGGGCGCTTCTGGCTACACCTTC. This gives the protein CASSPLPAGGASGYTF.

This rearrangement joins TRBV29-1 to TRBJ1-1; the D gene is possibly TRBD1 (6 bases). CDR3 length: 13 amino acids. CDR1 and CDR2 from the germline V gene are SQVTM and ANQGSEA. The V end lost 6 bases, the J end lost 0 bases, and 11 bases lay between the germline ends. The CDR3 here is CSVMGQMNTEAFF. The CDR3 region has the DNA TGCAGCGTGATGGGACAAATGAACACTGAAGCTTTCTTT.

The CDR3 coding sequence is TGTGCCAGCAGTGAAGTTGGGACAGGGCGGGGAGGCTACACCTTC. Protein sequence: CASSEVGTGRGGYTF. The rearrangement joins TRBV6-1 to TRBJ1-2, with TRBD1 matching 9 bases. The CDR3 runs to 15 residues. Unmatched junction bases numbered 8, after V lost 1 base and J lost 8 bases. Per germline, CDR1 MNHNS and CDR2 SASEGT.

The chain is built from TRBV10-1 and TRBJ2-1; 10 positions agree with TRBD1. The V segment lost 6 bases and the J segment 7 bases; nucleotides outside the gene matches: 12. The length of the CDR3 is 16 residues. CDR1 and CDR2 from the germline V gene are WNHNN and SYGVQD (reference sequence). The CDR3 region is CASSPPGTGARNEQFF. The CDR3 nucleotides read TGCGCCAGCAGCCCCCCCGGGACAGGGGCACGGAATGAGCAGTTCTTC.

Only a few counts were recorded for this clone. The CDR3 loop reads CASSLARGSNYGYTF. DNA for the CDR3: TGTGCCAGCAGCTTAGCCAGGGGGAGTAACTATGGCTACACCTTC. The chain joins TRBV7-8 to TRBJ1-2; 7 positions match TRBD1. The V gene end was trimmed by 0 bases and the J gene end by 1 base; junction bases not matched to a gene: 2. The germline CDR1 and CDR2 sequences are SGHVS and FQNEAQ. The CDR3 covers 15 residues.

The CDR3: CASSGVVGAKNIQYF. As DNA, the CDR3 is TGTGCCAGCAGTGGTGTTGTGGGGGCAAAAAACATTCAGTACTTC. The chain is built from TRBV6-1 and TRBJ2-4; perhaps TRBD1 as D (6 bases). Looked up from germline, CDR1 is MNHNS and CDR2 is SASEGT. This CDR3 region has 15 residues. Trimming removed 4 bases at V and 4 bases at J, with 14 bases between.

This chain uses TRBV7-6 with TRBJ2-7, with TRBD2 identical over 9 bases. The CDR3 extends over 18 amino acids. CDR1 is SGHVS and CDR2 is FNYEAQ in the germline V gene. V was pared by 0 bases and J by 0 bases, with 9 bases of the junction left unmatched. Here the CDR3 reads CASSLAVGAGGSSYEQYF. The CDR3 region has the DNA TGTGCCAGCAGCTTAGCGGTGGGGGCGGGAGGGAGCTCCTACGAGCAGTACTTC.

The J gene is TRBJ2-3, the V gene TRBV5-1; 9 nucleotides match TRBD2. The CDR3 runs to 16 residues. CDR1 and CDR2 from the germline V gene are SGHRS and YFSETQ. Trimming at V came to 6 bases and at J to 2 bases, leaving 10 bases not matched to a gene. As DNA, the CDR3 is TGCGCCAGCAAGTCGCGGGAGGGCCGAGACACAGATACGCAGTATTTT. Translating it yields CASKSREGRDTDTQYF.

The rearrangement joins TRBV18 to TRBJ1-1; D unclear. V lost 0 bases and J 2 bases, leaving 10 bases between the germline ends. The CDR3 totals 15 residues. CDR1 is KGHSH and CDR2 is LQKENI in the germline V gene. The CDR3 protein is CASSPPVTVNTEAFF. The CDR3 nucleotides are TGTGCCAGCTCACCACCAGTCACAGTAAACACTGAAGCTTTCTTT.

V gene TRBV27 combines with J gene TRBJ2-5; 7 nucleotides line up with TRBD2. V lost 2 bases to trimming and J lost 4 bases; unmatched junction nucleotides: 7. The CDR3 totals 15 residues. Germline-derived CDR1 and CDR2 are MNHEY and SMNVEV (reference sequence). Written as DNA, the CDR3 is TGTGCCAGCAGTTTAAAAGGGGAGGGGAGAGAGACCCAGTACTTC. Translated: CASSLKGEGRETQYF.

The count of this clone is one. The chain uses TRBV5-1 and TRBJ2-5; 9 bases line up with TRBD2. Per germline, CDR1 SGHRS and CDR2 YFSETQ. The CDR3 runs to 17 residues. V shed 2 bases and J 4 bases; nucleotides not matched to a gene: 12. DNA of the CDR3: TGCGCCAGCAGCTTAGGGCGGCGGGAGGGCCTAAGAGAGACCCAGTACTTC. This translates into CASSLGRREGLRETQYF.

For this clone: The same CDR3 is also encoded by other DNA sequences in this sample. This chain joins TRBV7-2 and TRBJ1-1; a weak D match, TRBD1 (5 bases). This CDR3 region has 13 residues. V gave up 4 bases and J gave up 1 base, with 7 bases separating them. Germline V gene lookup returns CDR1 SGHTA and CDR2 FQGNSA. The CDR3 loop reads CASSSQGNTEAFF. In nucleotides, the CDR3 is TGTGCCAGCAGCTCCCAGGGGAACACTGAAGCTTTCTTT. Filled out from reference TRBV7-2 and TRBJ1-1, the complete variable domain reads GAGVSQSPSNKVTEKGKDVELRCDPISGHTALYWYRQSLGQGLEFLIYFQGNSAPDKSGLPSDRFSAERTGGSVSTLTIQRTQQEDSAVYLCASSSQGNTEAFFGQGTRLTVV.